The 32 T cell receptor beta chains listed next were all sequenced from one sample in a study of neurological immune-mediated disorders. Time point specified: technical triplicate 2. A single record per CDR3 protein comes from TCRdb applying MiXCR to the 5' RACE reads. There are roughly 61,000 distinct CDR3 sequences in the sample; about 25% occur only once, and roughly 4.6% lies in the top ten. The sequenced sample consisted of PBMCs. These receptors originate from a man aged 55 to 70 with HTLV-1-associated myelopathy (HAM/TSP).

This clonotype was counted between two and nine times. This chain links TRBV18 with TRBJ2-5, with 8 bases identical to TRBD2. The germline gives CDR1 KGHSH, CDR2 LQKENI. The CDR3 totals 15 residues. Unmatched junction bases numbered 6, after V lost 1 base and J lost 5 bases. CDR3 amino acids: CASSPRRASGETQYF. The CDR3 DNA is TGTGCCAGCTCACCACGACGAGCTAGCGGGGAGACCCAGTACTTC. The full variable domain, completed using reference TRBV18 and TRBJ2-5, is NAGVMQNPRHLVRRRGQEARLRCSPMKGHSHVYWYRQLPEEGLKFMVYLQKENIIDESGMPKERFSAEFPKEGPSILRIQQVVRGDSAAYFCASSPRRASGETQYFGPGTRLLVL.

This clonotype was detected a few times. The chain is built from TRBV6-1 and TRBJ2-6, with 7 bases matching TRBD1. J gave up 3 bases and V 7 bases, and 9 bases lay outside the gene matches. Germline V gene lookup returns CDR1 MNHNS and CDR2 SASEGT. The CDR3 loop spans 16 amino acids. CDR3 in amino acids: CASTTQGVFGANVLTF. In DNA, the CDR3 is TGTGCCAGCACTACCCAGGGGGTATTTGGGGCCAACGTCCTGACTTTC.

The sample holds many counts of this clonotype. The V gene is TRBV3-1, the J gene TRBJ1-1; D perhaps matches TRBD1 (5 bases). CDR3 length: 15 residues. Germline CDR1 and CDR2: LGHDT and YNNKEL (reference sequence). The V gene lost 1 base and the J gene lost 1 base, with 10 bases spanning the gap. The CDR3 DNA reads as TGTGCCAGCAGCCAAGTCGGACATCCGAACACTGAAGCTTTCTTT. It translates to CASSQVGHPNTEAFF.

This chain uses TRBV7-9 with TRBJ2-1; tentative D call: TRBD1 (6 bases). This CDR3 comprises 14 residues. Germline V gene data show CDR1 as SEHNR and CDR2 as FQNEAQ (reference sequence). Trimming removed 1 base at V and 7 bases at J, with 11 bases between. The CDR3 here is CASSLEAQGNEQFF. The CDR3 nucleotides read TGTGCCAGCAGCTTAGAGGCACAGGGTAATGAGCAGTTCTTC. Supplemented by reference TRBV7-9 and TRBJ2-1, the full variable domain reads DTGVSQNPRHKITKRGQNVTFRCDPISEHNRLYWYRQTLGQGPEFLTYFQNEAQLEKSRLLSDRFSAERPKGSFSTLEIQRTEQGDSAMYLCASSLEAQGNEQFFGPGTRLTVL.

The chain has TRBV6-1 and TRBJ1-4; D ambiguous. The length of the CDR3 is 15 residues. Per germline, CDR1 MNHNS and CDR2 SASEGT. V was clipped by 2 bases and J by 5 bases, with 12 bases between them. CDR3 sequence: CASSENPGTNEKLFF. The CDR3 nucleotides read TGTGCCAGCAGTGAAAATCCAGGAACAAATGAAAAACTGTTTTTT.

Regarding this clonotype: Germline is not matched at one junction end, which may reflect a read error. This chain connects TRBV5-1 to TRBJ1-5; a possible D gene is TRBD1 (6 bases). CDR1 and CDR2 (germline): SGHRS, YFSETQ. CDR3 size: 15 residues. This CDR3 is CASSLEPGEAQPQNF. Written as DNA, the CDR3 is TGCGCCAGCAGCTTGGAACCAGGGGAGGCTCAGCCCCAGAATTTT.

Worth noting for this clonotype: It is unclear where the CDR3 begins or ends on the DNA, so no DNA is shown, and the CDR3 is as TCRdb lists it. V gene TRBV9 combines with J gene TRBJ2-5; the D call TRBD2 from the table was never checked on the DNA. The CDR3 extends over 20 residues, inclusive of both ends. From germline, CDR1 is SGDLS and CDR2 YYNGEE. The chain's CDR3 is CASSFYICSARLGGKETQYF.

This clonotype has only a few counts. V gene TRBV20-1 combines with J gene TRBJ2-3; D is uncertain. Germline CDR1 DFQATT, CDR2 SNEGSKA (reference sequence). V was trimmed by 6 bases and J by 3 bases, leaving 13 bases between them. The CDR3 sequence is 13 residues long. The CDR3 reads CSAALGGTDTQYF. In DNA form, the CDR3 reads TGCAGTGCCGCACTCGGCGGTACAGATACGCAGTATTTT.

This clonotype showed up many times. This chain connects TRBV20-1 to TRBJ1-1; D ambiguous. Trimming shortened V by 3 bases and J by 10 bases, and 15 bases separated the two germline ends. The CDR3 is made up of 12 amino acids. CDR1 and CDR2 (germline): DFQATT, SNEGSKA (reference sequence). CDR3 nucleotide sequence: TGCAGTGCTAGCCCCTACAGAGAGCGAGCTTTCTTT. Amino acid sequence: CSASPYRERAFF.

The chain is built from TRBV27 and TRBJ1-1, with 9 positions matching TRBD1. Germline V gene lookup returns CDR1 MNHEY and CDR2 SMNVEV (reference sequence). This CDR3 comprises 14 residues. V lost 6 bases, J lost 4 bases, and 6 bases stayed unmatched. The CDR3 protein is CASSPTGGRTEAFF. The DNA for the CDR3 is TGTGCCAGCAGCCCCACAGGGGGCCGCACTGAAGCTTTCTTT.

The V call is TRBV21-1, the J call TRBJ2-6; the table assigns TRBD1, which was not confirmed against the DNA. TRBV21-1 is tagged as a pseudogene. This CDR3 has 14 residues. The CDR3 nucleotides read TGTGCCAGCAGCAATCCGGGGGGGGCCAACGTCCTGACTTTC. Translation gives CASSNPGGANVLTF.

This clonotype was counted at least ten times. This sequence joins TRBV5-1 and TRBJ2-3, with D perhaps TRBD2 (5 bases). The CDR3 totals 14 residues. Germline V gene data show CDR1 as SGHRS and CDR2 as YFSETQ. With 0 bases removed from V and 3 bases from J, the gap between germline ends came to 8 bases. CDR3 in amino acids: CASSLGSGTDTQYF. The CDR3 DNA is TGCGCCAGCAGCTTGGGGTCGGGGACAGATACGCAGTATTTT. The full variable domain, in which reference TRBV5-1 and TRBJ2-3 provide the parts outside the CDR3, is KAGVTQTPRYLIKTRGQQVTLSCSPISGHRSVSWYQQTPGQGLQFLFEYFSETQRNKGNFPGRFSGRQFSNSRSEMNVSTLELGDSALYLCASSLGSGTDTQYFGPGTRLTVL.

This clonotype was seen only a few times. The genes are TRBV11-1 and TRBJ2-1; D perhaps matches TRBD2 (5 bases). The V gene lost 2 bases and the J gene lost 2 bases, with 16 bases spanning the gap. The CDR3 covers 17 residues. Per the germline V gene, CDR1 is SGHAT and CDR2 is FQDESV (reference sequence). In DNA, the CDR3 is TGTGCCAGCAGCTTATCGCTAGCCCATGCCACCTACAATGAGCAGTTCTTC. Its protein is CASSLSLAHATYNEQFF.

The chain couples TRBV19 to TRBJ2-5; 8 bases map to TRBD1. Trimming at V came to 3 bases and at J to 7 bases, leaving 1 base not matched to a gene. This CDR3 has 12 amino acids. Germline assignment: CDR1 LNHDA and CDR2 SQIVND (reference sequence). CDR3 residues: CASSIDRGTQYF. CDR3 coding DNA: TGTGCCAGTAGTATCGACAGGGGGACCCAGTACTTC.

Comments on this clonotype: One end of the junction varies from germline; a read error may be responsible. The rearrangement uses TRBV5-1 and TRBJ2-2; the D gene is possibly TRBD2 (5 bases). This CDR3 has 15 residues. Germline CDR1 and CDR2: SGHRS and YFSETQ. This CDR3 reads CASSPWRANTGELSF. Written as DNA, the CDR3 is TGCGCCAGCAGCCCCTGGCGAGCGAACACCGGGGAGCTGTCTTTT.

The table lists this clonotype with many counts. V and J are TRBV20-1 and TRBJ1-2, with D possibly matching TRBD1 (5 bases). There are 13 residues in the CDR3. In germline, CDR1 is DFQATT, CDR2 SNEGSKA (reference sequence). The ends were cut back, 7 bases at V and 4 bases at J, with 16 bases in the middle. The CDR3 spells CSGAPGGGYGYTF. CDR3 in DNA: TGCAGTGGGGCTCCCGGGGGGGGCTATGGCTACACCTTC.

This clonotype was seen repeatedly, ten times or more. This rearrangement joins TRBV6-2 or TRBV6-3 to TRBJ2-1, with unresolved D. This CDR3 region has 12 residues. V gave up 5 bases and J gave up 7 bases, with 9 bases separating them. Per the germline V gene, CDR1 is MNHEY and CDR2 is SVGEGT. CDR3 in DNA: TGTGCCAGCAGTGTTGGGTGGAATGAGCAGTTCTTC. Amino acid sequence: CASSVGWNEQFF.

This clonotype was observed many times. This rearrangement joins TRBV5-1 to TRBJ2-7, with 7 bases identical to TRBD1. The CDR3 is 14 residues long. Germline CDR1 and CDR2: SGHRS and YFSETQ. The trim removed 4 bases at V and 6 bases at J, leaving 10 bases unmatched. This CDR3 is CASSGGQSYGEQYF. DNA of the CDR3: TGCGCCAGCAGCGGGGGACAGAGCTATGGCGAGCAGTACTTC.

The chain is built from TRBV18 and TRBJ2-1, with 10 nucleotides matching TRBD2. The CDR3 is 17 amino acids. J was trimmed by 3 bases and V by 6 bases; bases with no gene match: 11. Germline CDR1 is KGHSH and CDR2 is LQKENI. The CDR3 loop reads CASSLGRTSGHYNEQFF. For the CDR3, the DNA is TGTGCCAGCTCGCTCGGGAGGACTAGCGGACACTACAATGAGCAGTTCTTC.

This clonotype was counted ten times or more. This sequence joins TRBV5-1 and TRBJ2-2; D is uncertain. V dropped 0 bases and J dropped 4 bases, with 10 bases sitting between them. Germline lookup yields CDR1 SGHRS and CDR2 YFSETQ. This CDR3 has 15 amino acids. CDR3 sequence: CASSLEGGTTGELFF. The CDR3, as DNA: TGCGCCAGCAGCTTGGAGGGCGGCACCACCGGGGAGCTGTTTTTT.

This clonotype has a handful of counts. The chain recombines TRBV7-9 with TRBJ2-7; D remains ambiguous. Trimming cost V 4 bases and J 0 bases, with 4 bases left between them. Germline-derived CDR1 and CDR2 are SEHNR and FQNEAQ (reference sequence). CDR3 length: 12 amino acids. The CDR3 is CASSSNSYEQYF. Written as DNA, the CDR3 is TGTGCCAGCAGCTCGAACTCCTACGAGCAGTACTTC.

This clonotype was detected a few times. The chain has TRBV30 and TRBJ2-1, with TRBD2 matching over 8 bases. CDR1 is GTSNPN, CDR2 SVGIG, per germline (reference sequence). The CDR3 runs 12 residues. V lost 3 bases, J lost 12 bases, and 7 bases stayed unmatched. DNA for the CDR3: TGTGCCTGGAGAGAAGCGGGAGTTTTGCAGTTCTTC. Translation gives CAWREAGVLQFF.

This clonotype was recorded at least ten times. This chain connects TRBV7-2 to TRBJ2-5; 7 bases align to TRBD2. This CDR3 region has 16 residues. Germline CDR1 reads SGHTA; CDR2 reads FQGNSA. V lost 1 base, J lost 0 bases, and 5 bases stayed unmatched. CDR3 residues: CASSLEASGNQETQYF. In DNA, the CDR3 is TGTGCCAGCAGCTTAGAAGCCAGCGGGAACCAAGAGACCCAGTACTTC.

This clonotype occurred many times. V is TRBV10-3 and J is TRBJ2-7; the D gene is possibly TRBD2 (6 bases). The CDR3 runs 14 residues. V lost 1 base to trimming and J lost 2 bases, with 9 bases between them. The germline V gene encodes CDR1 ENHRY and CDR2 SYGVKD. The CDR3 sequence is CAISELGGTYEQYF. Written as DNA, the CDR3 is TGTGCCATCAGTGAGTTGGGGGGTACCTACGAGCAGTACTTC.

This clonotype was detected only a few times. The chain has TRBV6-6 and TRBJ2-2; 9 bases align to TRBD2. V was pared by 7 bases and J by 5 bases, with 8 bases of the junction left unmatched. CDR1 is MNHNY, CDR2 SVGAGI, per germline (reference sequence). The CDR3 totals 15 residues. The DNA of the CDR3 is TGTGCCAGCACCGAGACTAGCGGTGGGACCGGGGAGCTGTTTTTT. Protein product: CASTETSGGTGELFF.

The chain is built from TRBV10-3 and TRBJ2-3, with a weak D call TRBD2 (6 bases). CDR1 is ENHRY, CDR2 SYGVKD, per germline. There are 13 residues in the CDR3. V dropped 3 bases and J dropped 5 bases, with 9 bases sitting between them. CDR3 nucleotide sequence: TGTGCCATCAGTGAACTAGCCAGAGATACGCAGTATTTT. It translates to CAISELARDTQYF.

This chain links TRBV20-1 with TRBJ2-2; 7 bases line up with TRBD2. CDR1 DFQATT and CDR2 SNEGSKA come from the germline V gene (reference sequence). V dropped 0 bases and J dropped 5; count of bases not matched to a gene: 0. The CDR3 has 13 residues. The CDR3 region is CSARDGRTGELFF. CDR3 DNA sequence: TGCAGTGCTAGAGACGGGAGGACCGGGGAGCTGTTTTTT.

This clonotype was picked up many times. The V gene is TRBV2, the J gene TRBJ2-2; 7 bases match TRBD2. The CDR3 spans 15 residues. The germline V gene encodes CDR1 SNHLY and CDR2 FYNNEI. V dropped 6 bases and J dropped 3; count of bases not matched to a gene: 7. The chain's CDR3 is CASSRRTRDTGELFF. Written as DNA, the CDR3 is TGTGCCAGCAGCCGTAGGACTAGAGACACCGGGGAGCTGTTTTTT.

This clonotype is a singleton in its sample. The V and J genes are TRBV4-1 and TRBJ1-6, with no clear D. CDR3 length: 16 amino acids. Between the trimmed V and J ends, which lost 7 bases and 10 bases, there was a span of 23 bases. The germline CDR1 and CDR2 sequences are MGHRA and YSYEKL. CDR3: CASIPFSRADGSPLHF. CDR3 DNA: TGCGCCAGCATCCCCTTCAGTAGGGCCGATGGATCACCCCTCCACTTT.

This clonotype occurred many times. This chain connects TRBV4-1 to TRBJ1-1; D is ambiguous. V was trimmed by 6 bases and J by 0 bases, leaving 14 bases between them. This CDR3 has 15 residues. Germline V lookup: CDR1 MGHRA, CDR2 YSYEKL. Here the CDR3 DNA reads TGCGCCAGCAGGCCCGCGGGCCAATTGAACACTGAAGCTTTCTTT. Residues: CASRPAGQLNTEAFF.

This clonotype was counted ten times or more. The rearrangement links TRBV20-1 to TRBJ2-3; no reliable D call. CDR3 length equals 13 residues. Germline loops: CDR1 DFQATT, CDR2 SNEGSKA (reference sequence). Trimming pared 3 bases from V and 4 bases from J, leaving 11 bases between. Here the CDR3 DNA reads TGCAGTGCTAGGAGAGATATTTCAGATACGCAGTATTTT. Translation: CSARRDISDTQYF.

This clonotype was recorded many times. The chain carries TRBV4-2 and TRBJ2-2; D may correspond to TRBD1 or TRBD2 (6 bases each). Deletions cut 6 bases from V and 0 bases from J, with 17 bases between. The CDR3 totals 17 residues. Germline CDR1 and CDR2: LGHNA and YNFKEQ. The CDR3 here is CASSHPGGGSNTGELFF. The DNA for the CDR3 is TGTGCCAGCAGTCACCCCGGGGGCGGATCGAACACCGGGGAGCTGTTTTTT.